The text below deals with one T cell receptor (beta chain). These data come from a study of T cells in localized non-small cell lung cancer. This CDR3 is 14 amino acids long. Per the germline V gene, CDR1 is SGHRS and CDR2 is YFSETQ. The V end lost 4 bases, the J end lost 0 bases, and 8 bases lay between the germline ends. Sequencing used immunoSEQ multiplex PCR; TCRdb keeps in-frame clones, though not all of them. The data contain 30,000 to 35,000 clones, roughly 93% of them singletons. This receptor was taken from a female donor over 55 with stage I lung adenocarcinoma. The chain has TRBV5-1 and TRBJ2-4, with a tentative D call TRBD2 (5 bases). The specimen was peripheral blood, collected before any cancer treatment. The chain's CDR3 is CASSPTIAKNIQYF. CDR3 nucleotide sequence: TGCGCCAGCAGCCCGACTATAGCCAAAAACATTCAGTACTTC.